The T cell receptor beta chain described here comes from a study of breast tumors, draining lymph nodes, adjacent tissues. This clonotype showed up many times. A single record per CDR3 protein comes from TCRdb applying MiXCR to the multiplex PCR reads. The sample shows about 180,000 distinct CDR3 sequences, 30% to 35% of them seen only once. The lymph nodes were axillary draining lymph nodes from breast cancer patients. The sequence was collected from a female donor with breast cancer. Some clones in this sample may be carry-over from other donors' samples. The specimen sequenced was axillary lymph node tissue.

In DNA form, the CDR3 reads TGCGCCAGCAGCCAAGAGATCAGGGTGGTCTACGAGCAGTACTTC. Encoded protein: CASSQEIRVVYEQYF. The chain joins TRBV4-1 to TRBJ2-7, with D possibly TRBD1 on 5 matching bases. The CDR3 is made up of 15 amino acids. Trimming stripped 0 bases from V and 3 bases from J, with 12 bases between. Germline CDR1 is MGHRA and CDR2 is YSYEKL.